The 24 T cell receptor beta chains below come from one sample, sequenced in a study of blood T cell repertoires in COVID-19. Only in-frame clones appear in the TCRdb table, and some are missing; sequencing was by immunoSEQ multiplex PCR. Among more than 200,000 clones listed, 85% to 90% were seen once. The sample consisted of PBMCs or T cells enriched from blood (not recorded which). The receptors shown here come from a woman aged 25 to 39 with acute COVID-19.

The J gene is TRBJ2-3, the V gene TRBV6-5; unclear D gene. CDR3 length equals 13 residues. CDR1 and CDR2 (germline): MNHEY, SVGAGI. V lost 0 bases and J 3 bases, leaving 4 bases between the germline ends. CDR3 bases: TGTGCCAGCAGTTACTCAGAGACAGATACGCAGTATTTT. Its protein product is CASSYSETDTQYF.

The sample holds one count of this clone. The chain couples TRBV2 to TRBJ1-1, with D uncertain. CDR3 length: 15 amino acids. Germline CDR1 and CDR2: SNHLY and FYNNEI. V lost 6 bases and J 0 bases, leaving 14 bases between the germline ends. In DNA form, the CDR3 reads TGTGCCAGCAGCGTTTCAATGTCGGTGAACACTGAAGCTTTCTTT. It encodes CASSVSMSVNTEAFF.

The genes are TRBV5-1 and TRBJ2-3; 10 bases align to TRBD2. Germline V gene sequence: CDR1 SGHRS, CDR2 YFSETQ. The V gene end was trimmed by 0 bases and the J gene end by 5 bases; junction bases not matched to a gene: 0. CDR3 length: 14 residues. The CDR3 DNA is TGCGCCAGCAGCTTGGGGACTAGCGGAGATACGCAGTATTTT. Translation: CASSLGTSGDTQYF.

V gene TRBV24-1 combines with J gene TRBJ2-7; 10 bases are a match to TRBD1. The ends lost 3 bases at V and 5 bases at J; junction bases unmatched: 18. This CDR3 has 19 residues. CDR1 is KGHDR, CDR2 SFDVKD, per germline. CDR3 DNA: TGTGCCACCAGTGATGATCGGCTCCACGGGACAGGGGAATCCCACGAGCAGTACTTC. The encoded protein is CATSDDRLHGTGESHEQYF.

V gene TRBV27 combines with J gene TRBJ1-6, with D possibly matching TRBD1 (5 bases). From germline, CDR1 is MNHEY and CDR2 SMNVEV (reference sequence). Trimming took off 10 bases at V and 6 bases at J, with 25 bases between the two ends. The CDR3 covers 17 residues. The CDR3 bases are TGTGCCACCCAAAAGGGATGGGGGGGAACTTTTAATTCACCCCTCCACTTT. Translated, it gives CATQKGWGGTFNSPLHF.

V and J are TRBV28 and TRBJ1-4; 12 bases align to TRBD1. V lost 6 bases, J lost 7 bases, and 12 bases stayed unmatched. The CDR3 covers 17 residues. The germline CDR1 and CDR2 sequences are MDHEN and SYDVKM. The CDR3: CASRPRGTGGFREKLFF. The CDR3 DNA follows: TGTGCCAGCAGGCCGAGAGGGACAGGGGGCTTTCGTGAAAAACTGTTTTTT.

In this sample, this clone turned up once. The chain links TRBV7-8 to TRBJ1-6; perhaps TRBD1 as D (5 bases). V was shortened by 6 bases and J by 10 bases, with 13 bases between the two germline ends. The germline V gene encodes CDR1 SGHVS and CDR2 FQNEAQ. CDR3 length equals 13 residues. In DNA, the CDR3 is TGTGCCAGCAGTGTTCAGGGTGGCTCACCCCTCCACTTT. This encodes CASSVQGGSPLHF. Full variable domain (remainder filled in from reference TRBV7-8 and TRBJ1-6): GAGVSQSPRYKVAKRGQDVALRCDPISGHVSLFWYQQALGQGPEFLTYFQNEAQLDKSGLPSDRFFAERPEGSVSTLKIQRTQQEDSAVYLCASSVQGGSPLHFGNGTRLTVT.

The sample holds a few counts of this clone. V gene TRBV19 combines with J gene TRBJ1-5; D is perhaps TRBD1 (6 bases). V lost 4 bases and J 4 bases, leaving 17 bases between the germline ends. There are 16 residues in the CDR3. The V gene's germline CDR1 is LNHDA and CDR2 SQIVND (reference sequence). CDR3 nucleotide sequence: TGTGCCAGTAGTAAGATCGAGGGACAAATGAATCAGCCCCAGCATTTT. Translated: CASSKIEGQMNQPQHF.

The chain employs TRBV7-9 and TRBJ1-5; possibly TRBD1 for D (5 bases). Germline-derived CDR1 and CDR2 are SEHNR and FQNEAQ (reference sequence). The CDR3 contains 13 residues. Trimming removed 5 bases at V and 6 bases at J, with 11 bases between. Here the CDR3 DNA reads TGTGCCAGCAGCGCAGGGACTTCTCAGCCCCAGCATTTT. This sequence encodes CASSAGTSQPQHF.

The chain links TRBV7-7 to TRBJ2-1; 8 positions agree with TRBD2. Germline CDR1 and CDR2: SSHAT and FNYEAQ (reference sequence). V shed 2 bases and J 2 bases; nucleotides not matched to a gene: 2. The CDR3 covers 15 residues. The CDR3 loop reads CASSLSGGPYNEQFF. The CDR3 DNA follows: TGTGCCAGCAGCTTATCGGGGGGGCCCTACAATGAGCAGTTCTTC.

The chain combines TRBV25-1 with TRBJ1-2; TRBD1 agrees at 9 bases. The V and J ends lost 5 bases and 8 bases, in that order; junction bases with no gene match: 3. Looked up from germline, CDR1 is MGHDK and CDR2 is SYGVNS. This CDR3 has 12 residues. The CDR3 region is CASSRTGVGYTF. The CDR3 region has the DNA TGTGCCAGCAGTCGGACAGGGGTCGGCTACACCTTC.

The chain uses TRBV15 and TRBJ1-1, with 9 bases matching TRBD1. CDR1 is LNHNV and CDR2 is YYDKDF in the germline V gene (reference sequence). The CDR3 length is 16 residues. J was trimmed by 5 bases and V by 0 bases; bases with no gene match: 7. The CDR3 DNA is TGTGCCACCAGCAGAGATTCCGGGACAGGGAGGACTGAAGCTTTCTTT. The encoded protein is CATSRDSGTGRTEAFF. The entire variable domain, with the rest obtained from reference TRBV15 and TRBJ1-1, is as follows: DAMVIQNPRYQVTQFGKPVTLSCSQTLNHNVMYWYQQKSSQAPKLLFHYYDKDFNNEADTPDNFQSRRPNTSFCFLDIRSPGLGDTAMYLCATSRDSGTGRTEAFFGQGTRLTVV.

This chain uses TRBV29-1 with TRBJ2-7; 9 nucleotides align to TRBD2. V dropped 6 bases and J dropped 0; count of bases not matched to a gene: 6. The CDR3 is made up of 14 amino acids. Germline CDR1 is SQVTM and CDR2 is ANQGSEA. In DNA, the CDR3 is TGCAGCGTGGCCAAGCGGGGGGCCTCCTACGAGCAGTACTTC. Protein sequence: CSVAKRGASYEQYF.

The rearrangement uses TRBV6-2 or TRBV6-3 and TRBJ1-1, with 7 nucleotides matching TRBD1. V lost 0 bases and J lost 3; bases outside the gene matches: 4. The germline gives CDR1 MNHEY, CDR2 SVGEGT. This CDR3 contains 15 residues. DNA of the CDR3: TGTGCCAGCAGTTACTCGGACAGGAGAGACACTGAAGCTTTCTTT. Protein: CASSYSDRRDTEAFF.

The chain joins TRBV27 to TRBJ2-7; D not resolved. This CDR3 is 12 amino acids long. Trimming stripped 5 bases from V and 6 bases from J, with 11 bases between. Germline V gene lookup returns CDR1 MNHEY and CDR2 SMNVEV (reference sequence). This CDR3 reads CASSNYLGEQYF. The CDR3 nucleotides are TGTGCCAGCAGTAACTATCTGGGCGAGCAGTACTTC.

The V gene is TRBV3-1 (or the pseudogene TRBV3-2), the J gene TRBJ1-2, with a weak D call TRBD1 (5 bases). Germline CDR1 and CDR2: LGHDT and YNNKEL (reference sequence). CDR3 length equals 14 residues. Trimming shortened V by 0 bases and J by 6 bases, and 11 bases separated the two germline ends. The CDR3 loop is CASSQDAGVHGYTF. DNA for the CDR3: TGTGCCAGCAGCCAAGATGCGGGGGTACATGGCTACACCTTC.

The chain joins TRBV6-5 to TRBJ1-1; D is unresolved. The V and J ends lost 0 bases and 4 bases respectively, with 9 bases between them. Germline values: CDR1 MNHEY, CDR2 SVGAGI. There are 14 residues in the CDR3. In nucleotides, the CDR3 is TGTGCCAGCAGTTACTCATCCGCTATCACTGAAGCTTTCTTT. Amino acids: CASSYSSAITEAFF.

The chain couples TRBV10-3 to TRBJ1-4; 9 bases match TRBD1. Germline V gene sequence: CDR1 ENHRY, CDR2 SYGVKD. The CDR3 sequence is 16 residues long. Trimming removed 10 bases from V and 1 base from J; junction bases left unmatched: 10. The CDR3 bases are TGTGCCACTGGGACAGGGCGTAGGGGAACTAATGAAAAACTGTTTTTT. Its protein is CATGTGRRGTNEKLFF.

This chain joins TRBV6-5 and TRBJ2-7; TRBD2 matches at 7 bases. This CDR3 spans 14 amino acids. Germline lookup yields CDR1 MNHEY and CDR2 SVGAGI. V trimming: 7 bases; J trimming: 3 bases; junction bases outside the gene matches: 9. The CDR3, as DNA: TGTGCCAGCAAGAGGGACGGACTAGGCTACGAGCAGTACTTC. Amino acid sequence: CASKRDGLGYEQYF.

CDR3 protein: CASSPGGNQPQHF. CDR3 coding DNA: TGTGCCAGCAGCCCCGGGGGCAATCAGCCCCAGCATTTT. V is TRBV13 and J is TRBJ1-5; D uncertain. CDR3 length: 13 amino acids. The germline gives CDR1 PRHDT, CDR2 FYEKMQ (reference sequence). V was clipped by 5 bases and J by 2 bases, with 7 bases between them.

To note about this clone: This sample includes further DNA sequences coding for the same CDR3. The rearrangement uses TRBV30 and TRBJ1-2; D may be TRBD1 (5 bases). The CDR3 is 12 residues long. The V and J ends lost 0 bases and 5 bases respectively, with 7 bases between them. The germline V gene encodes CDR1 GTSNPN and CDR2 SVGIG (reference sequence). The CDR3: CAWSVGGYGYTF. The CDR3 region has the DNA TGTGCCTGGAGTGTCGGGGGATATGGCTACACCTTC.

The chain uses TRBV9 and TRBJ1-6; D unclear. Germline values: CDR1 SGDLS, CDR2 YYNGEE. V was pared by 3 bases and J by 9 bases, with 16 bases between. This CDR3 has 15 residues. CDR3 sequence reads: CASSAPAGRGSPLHF. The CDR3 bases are TGTGCCAGCAGCGCGCCCGCGGGGAGAGGTTCACCCCTCCACTTT.

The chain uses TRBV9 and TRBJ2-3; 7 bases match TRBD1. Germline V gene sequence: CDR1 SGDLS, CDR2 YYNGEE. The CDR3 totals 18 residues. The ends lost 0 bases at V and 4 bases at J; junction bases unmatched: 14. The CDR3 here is CASSVAASGQGVADTQYF. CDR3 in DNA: TGTGCCAGCAGCGTAGCTGCAAGTGGGCAGGGGGTGGCAGATACGCAGTATTTT.

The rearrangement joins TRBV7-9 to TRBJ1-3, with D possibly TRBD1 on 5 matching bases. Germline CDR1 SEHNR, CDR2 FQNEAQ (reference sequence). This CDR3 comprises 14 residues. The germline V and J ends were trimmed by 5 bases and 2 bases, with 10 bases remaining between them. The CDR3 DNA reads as TGTGCCAGCAGCCCTCCAGGGACTGGAAACACCATATATTTT. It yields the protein CASSPPGTGNTIYF.